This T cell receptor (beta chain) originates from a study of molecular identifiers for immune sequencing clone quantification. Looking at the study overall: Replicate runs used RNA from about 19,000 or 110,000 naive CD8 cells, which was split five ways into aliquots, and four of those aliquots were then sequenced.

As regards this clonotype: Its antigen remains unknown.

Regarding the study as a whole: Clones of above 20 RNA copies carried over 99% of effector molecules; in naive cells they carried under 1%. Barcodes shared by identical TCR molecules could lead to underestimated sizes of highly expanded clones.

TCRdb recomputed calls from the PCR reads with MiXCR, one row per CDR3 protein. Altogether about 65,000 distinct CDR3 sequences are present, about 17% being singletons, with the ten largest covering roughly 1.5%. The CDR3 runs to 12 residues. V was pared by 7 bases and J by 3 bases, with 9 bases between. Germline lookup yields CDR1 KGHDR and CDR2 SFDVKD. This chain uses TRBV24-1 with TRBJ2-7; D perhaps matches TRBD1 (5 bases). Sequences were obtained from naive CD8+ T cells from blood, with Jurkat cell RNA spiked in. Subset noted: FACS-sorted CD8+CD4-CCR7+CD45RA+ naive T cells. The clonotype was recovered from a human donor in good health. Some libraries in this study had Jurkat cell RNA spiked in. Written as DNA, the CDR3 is TGTGCCACCAGGGGCAGGGACTACGAGCAGTACTTC. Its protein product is CATRGRDYEQYF.